These T cell receptor beta chains were read from a single sample in a study of T cell responses to AZD1222 COVID-19 vaccine. Profiling relied on immunoSEQ multiplex PCR, and the TCRdb table lists in-frame clones only, not all of them. Of 140,000 or so clones listed, 92% are singletons. Here the sequenced sample was peripheral blood, taken on day 0 of AZD1222 vaccination. The receptors shown here come from an adult in good health. CDR3s include the opening cysteine and the closing phenylalanine or tryptophan. D genes are given only for firm matches. Size values are once, few and many counts, or a class for expanded clones, and some rows have none.

TGTGCCAGCAGCTTTCGACAGGTGCAAGAGACCCAGTACTTC,CASSFRQVQETQYF,TRBV7-9,once,-,TRBJ2-5
TGTGCCAGCTCACCACCCCTCAACCCCTATGGCTACACCTTC,CASSPPLNPYGYTF,TRBV18,-,-,TRBJ1-2
TGTGCCAGCAGCGTCCAAACCTCGAACACTGAAGCTTTCTTT,CASSVQTSNTEAFF,TRBV9,-,-,TRBJ1-1
TGTGCCAGTTCGACAGGGACCTCCTACGAGCAGTACTTC,CASSTGTSYEQYF,TRBV19,-,TRBD1,TRBJ2-7
TGCGCCAGCAGCTCTTCCGGGACAGCCTACATTCAGTACTTC,CASSSSGTAYIQYF,TRBV5-1,-,TRBD1,TRBJ2-4
TGTGCCACCAGCAGTGATGGACAGCAACATCAGCCCCAGCATTTT,CATSSDGQQHQPQHF,TRBV15,-,-,TRBJ1-5
TGTGCCAGCAGTTTACCGCATAATTCACCCCTCCACTTT,CASSLPHNSPLHF,TRBV28,once,-,TRBJ1-6
TGTGCCAGCAGTGAAGACAGCCTCTATGGCTACACCTTC,CASSEDSLYGYTF,TRBV2,-,-,TRBJ1-2
TGTGCCAGCAGCGACAGGACAGGAGGGTACGAGCAGTACTTC,CASSDRTGGYEQYF,TRBV5-4,-,-,TRBJ2-7
TGTGCCAGCACCATCAACACTGAAGCTTTCTTT,CASTINTEAFF,TRBV12-3/TRBV12-4,-,-,TRBJ1-1
TGCGCCAGCAGTGAGTCGAGGCGGGGGAGCTCCTACAATGAGCAGTTCTTC,CASSESRRGSSYNEQFF,TRBV10-2,-,TRBD2,TRBJ2-1
TGTGCCAGCAGCTTGGAAACGGGGGGACAGGGTCGGGGCGAGCAGTACTTC,CASSLETGGQGRGEQYF,TRBV5-4,-,TRBD1,TRBJ2-7
TGTGCCAGCAGCGTAGAAAGGGGCACTGAAGCTTTCTTT,CASSVERGTEAFF,TRBV9,-,-,TRBJ1-1
TGTGCCAGCAGCCAAGATCGGGACATTCCACTCTATGGCTACACCTTC,CASSQDRDIPLYGYTF,TRBV4-2,-,-,TRBJ1-2
TGTGCCAGTAGCGGAGGGGGACAGATTAATGAAAAACTGTTTTTT,CASSGGGQINEKLFF,TRBV19,-,TRBD1,TRBJ1-4
TGTGCCAGCTCACCAAACGTGGGTATAGGCACCGGGGAGCTGTTTTTT,CASSPNVGIGTGELFF,TRBV18,-,-,TRBJ2-2
TGTGCCAGTAGTATTAGGGGCGACTACGAGCAGTACTTC,CASSIRGDYEQYF,TRBV19,-,-,TRBJ2-7
TGTGCCAGCAGCTTGGCCAAGCGGGGGAGATACGAGCAGTACTTC,CASSLAKRGRYEQYF,TRBV5-4,once,TRBD2,TRBJ2-7
TGTGCCAGTAGTCGGACACCGGGGCAGCCTTACGAGCAGTACTTC,CASSRTPGQPYEQYF,TRBV19,-,-,TRBJ2-7
TGTGCCAGCAGCCAATCAGCTCGTCAGCCCCAGCATTTT,CASSQSARQPQHF,TRBV16,-,-,TRBJ1-5
TGTGCCAGCAGTTACTCATCGGGGCACGGTGGCTACACCTTC,CASSYSSGHGGYTF,TRBV6-5,-,-,TRBJ1-2
TGTGCCAGCAGTGAAGCCGGGACTTTGAATGAGCAGTTCTTC,CASSEAGTLNEQFF,TRBV2,-,-,TRBJ2-1
TGTGCCAGCAGAGGGCGGAATCTCAACACCGGGGAGCTGTTTTTT,CASRGRNLNTGELFF,TRBV11-1,once,-,TRBJ2-2
TGCGCCAGCGCCCCTAGCGTCAGGAATACGCAGTATTTT,CASAPSVRNTQYF,TRBV4-3,-,-,TRBJ2-3
TGTGCCAGCAGTGTTCGCAGGGTGTCCGGGGAGCTGTTTTTT,CASSVRRVSGELFF,TRBV2,-,-,TRBJ2-2
TGTGCCAGCAGCGGGACTAGGGGAGATACGCAGTATTTT,CASSGTRGDTQYF,TRBV11-2,-,TRBD2,TRBJ2-3
TGCGCCAGCAGCTTGGCAGATACGCAGTATTTT,CASSLADTQYF,TRBV5-1,-,-,TRBJ2-3
TGTGCCAGTAGTCTCGGACAGAATGGAGGGGAAAAACTGTTTTTT,CASSLGQNGGEKLFF,TRBV19,-,-,TRBJ1-4
TGTGCCAGCAGCTTAGTCGGGTATGGCTACACCTTC,CASSLVGYGYTF,TRBV7-8,once,-,TRBJ1-2
TGTGCCAGCCGATTGAGCGGGGGCCACGAGCAGTACTTC,CASRLSGGHEQYF,TRBV27,-,TRBD2,TRBJ2-7
TGTGCCTGGACTAGGAGGGGGATCTACGAGCAGTACTTC,CAWTRRGIYEQYF,TRBV30,-,-,TRBJ2-7
TGTGCCAGCAGTGAAATTGGGGGCCTACAAGAGACCCAGTACTTC,CASSEIGGLQETQYF,TRBV2,-,-,TRBJ2-5
TGTGCCAGCAGCCCCAAGACTGAGCGGGGGATATACGAGCAGTACTTC,CASSPKTERGIYEQYF,TRBV7-2,once,TRBD2,TRBJ2-7
TGTGCTAGCAGCTTAGGGGGATTCGGGACAAAGAACACCGGGGAGCTGTTTTTT,CASSLGGFGTKNTGELFF,TRBV7-7,-,-,TRBJ2-2
TGTGCCAGCAGCCTCCCGGGGGCAGGCAGTATCTCTGGAAACACCATATATTTT,CASSLPGAGSISGNTIYF,TRBV28,-,-,TRBJ1-3
TGTGCCAGCAGCCTCCTTGGCGGGTCCGCTGAAGCTTTCTTT,CASSLLGGSAEAFF,TRBV4-2,-,-,TRBJ1-1
TGTGCCAGCAGTCCGGACAGGGGGACAAACTACGAGCAGTTCTTC,CASSPDRGTNYEQFF,TRBV6-5,-,TRBD1,TRBJ2-1
TGTGCCAGTAGTAGGGGACAGGACGACTATGGCTACACCTTC,CASSRGQDDYGYTF,TRBV19,-,TRBD1,TRBJ1-2
TGTGCCAGCAGTGAATATTCCGTAATGGGCAATCAGCCCCAGCATTTT,CASSEYSVMGNQPQHF,TRBV25-1,medium-sized,-,TRBJ1-5
TGTGCCATCAGTTCACTAGCGGGGGGGCAACCCGGTCAGAATGAGCAGTTCTTC,CAISSLAGGQPGQNEQFF,TRBV10-3,-,TRBD2,TRBJ2-1
TGCAGCGTTGATCCTACGGGGGGAGGCTACACCTTC,CSVDPTGGGYTF,TRBV29-1,-,-,TRBJ1-2
TGTGCCAGCAGCCCCCTTCCCGGGACTGCAGATACGCAGTATTTT,CASSPLPGTADTQYF,TRBV9,-,-,TRBJ2-3
TGTGCCAGCCAGAGTACAAACAGGGCTAACTATGGCTACACCTTC,CASQSTNRANYGYTF,TRBV3-1/TRBV3-2,-,-,TRBJ1-2
TGTGCCAGCAGCTTAGCCCGCGGGGGGGATCAGTACTTC,CASSLARGGDQYF,TRBV7-9,-,TRBD2,TRBJ2-4
TGTGCCAGCAGCAATATGGACTTGTACGAGCAGTACTTC,CASSNMDLYEQYF,TRBV7-9,-,-,TRBJ2-7
TGTGCCAGCAGTACCCCCGGGTTGGGCAATCAGCCCCAGCATTTT,CASSTPGLGNQPQHF,TRBV28,-,-,TRBJ1-5
TGCGCCAGCAGCTCCGCGCAGGGTTCGGAGACCCAGTACTTC,CASSSAQGSETQYF,TRBV5-1,-,-,TRBJ2-5
TGTGCCAGCAGCCATCTTCGTAATACGCAGTATTTT,CASSHLRNTQYF,TRBV7-8,-,-,TRBJ2-3
TGTGCCATCCGGGACAGCTATAATTCACCCCTCCACTTT,CAIRDSYNSPLHF,TRBV10-3,-,TRBD1,TRBJ1-6
TGTGCCAGCAGTGAGGGGAATAGCAATCAGCCCCAGCATTTT,CASSEGNSNQPQHF,TRBV2,-,-,TRBJ1-5
TGTGCCAGCAGCGTAGGCGAGGGATCGTCTGGAAACACCATATATTTT,CASSVGEGSSGNTIYF,TRBV9,-,-,TRBJ1-3
TGCGCCAGCAGCTTGCAGGGGACGAACTATGGCTACACCTTC,CASSLQGTNYGYTF,TRBV5-1,once,-,TRBJ1-2
TGTGCCAGCAGTGGACACAAGAACACTGAAGCTTTCTTT,CASSGHKNTEAFF,TRBV27,-,-,TRBJ1-1
TGTGCCAGCTCACCACCGCTATTCATCAGGACAGCGGCCTCTGGGGCCTACAATGAGCAGTTCTTC,CASSPPLFIRTAASGAYNEQFF,TRBV18,-,-,TRBJ2-1
TGTGCCATCAGTGAGAGGGACAGGGGCCCAGATACGCAGTATTTT,CAISERDRGPDTQYF,TRBV10-3,-,TRBD1,TRBJ2-3
TGTGCCAGCAGCTTGGAGCGACAGACCTACGAGCAGTACTTC,CASSLERQTYEQYF,TRBV5-4,once,-,TRBJ2-7
TGTGCCAGCACCGCATTACCCAATCAGCCCCAGCATTTT,CASTALPNQPQHF,TRBV12-3/TRBV12-4,-,-,TRBJ1-5
TGCGCCAGCAGTGGGGCAGCCACTAACTATGGCTACACCTTC,CASSGAATNYGYTF,TRBV5-1,once,-,TRBJ1-2
TGTGCCAGCAGTTTAAGAGGGCGTAGCGGGGGAAGCTCCTACAATGAGCAGTTCTTC,CASSLRGRSGGSSYNEQFF,TRBV28,-,TRBD2,TRBJ2-1